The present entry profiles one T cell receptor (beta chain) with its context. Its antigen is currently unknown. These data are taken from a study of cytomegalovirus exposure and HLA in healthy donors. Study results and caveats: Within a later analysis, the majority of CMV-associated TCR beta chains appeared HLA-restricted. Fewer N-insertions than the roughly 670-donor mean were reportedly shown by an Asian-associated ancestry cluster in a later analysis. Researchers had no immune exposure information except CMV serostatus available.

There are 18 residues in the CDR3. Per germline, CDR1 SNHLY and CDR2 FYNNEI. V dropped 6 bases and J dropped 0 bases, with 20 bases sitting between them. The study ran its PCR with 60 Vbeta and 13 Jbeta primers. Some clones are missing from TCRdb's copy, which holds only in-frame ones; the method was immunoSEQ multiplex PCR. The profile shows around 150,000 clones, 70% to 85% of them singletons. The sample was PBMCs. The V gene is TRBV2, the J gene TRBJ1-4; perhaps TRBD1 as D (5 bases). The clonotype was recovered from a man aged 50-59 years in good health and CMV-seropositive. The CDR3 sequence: CASRFNRFSSATNEKLFF. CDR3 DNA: TGTGCCAGCAGGTTCAACAGGTTTTCCAGTGCAACTAATGAAAAACTGTTTTTT.